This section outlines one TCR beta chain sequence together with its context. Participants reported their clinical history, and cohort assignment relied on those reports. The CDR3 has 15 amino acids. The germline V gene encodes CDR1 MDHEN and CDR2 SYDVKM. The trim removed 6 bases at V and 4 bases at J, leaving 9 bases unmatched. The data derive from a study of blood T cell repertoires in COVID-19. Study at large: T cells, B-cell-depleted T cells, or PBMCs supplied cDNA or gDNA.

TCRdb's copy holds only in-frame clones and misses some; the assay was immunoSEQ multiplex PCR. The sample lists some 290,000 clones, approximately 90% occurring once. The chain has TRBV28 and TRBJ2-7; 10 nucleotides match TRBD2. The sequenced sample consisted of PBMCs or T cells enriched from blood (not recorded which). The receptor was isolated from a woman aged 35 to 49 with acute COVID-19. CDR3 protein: CASRASGGRFYEQYF. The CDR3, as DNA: TGTGCCAGCAGGGCTAGCGGGGGCAGGTTTTACGAGCAGTACTTC.